This TCR beta chain was observed in a study of blood T cells in healthy people across ages. A second 7 to 11 cycle PCR used barcoded and J-beta primers. TCRdb fed the 5' RACE reads into MiXCR, producing one record per CDR3 protein. In the table there are 800,000 to 950,000 distinct CDR3 sequences, about 44% of which are singletons. Study conclusions and caveats: Unknown CMV status may confound age-related changes in expanded clones. Per million T cells, TCR beta diversity dropped roughly linearly as age increased.

Trimming left V 2 bases short and J 6 bases short, with 5 bases between. CDR3 length: 11 residues. In germline, CDR1 is MNHNY, CDR2 SVGAGI (reference sequence). In the case of this clonotype: Its antigen is undetermined. Given a much more abundant clone one base away, this may be a read error.

The sequencing input was blood. The J gene is TRBJ2-7, the V gene TRBV6-6; no clear D gene. This TCR came from a man aged 25 to 45 in good health. The DNA of the CDR3 is TGTGCCAGCAGTTACAGGGTCGAGCAGTACTTC. Amino acids: CASSYRVEQYF.